A single sample gave rise to the 5 T cell receptor beta chains below, sequenced in a study of cytomegalovirus exposure and HLA in healthy donors. The PCR had 60 Vbeta and 13 Jbeta primers. Assay used: immunoSEQ multiplex PCR; TCRdb lists only in-frame clones, some missing. The sample lists about 100,000 clones; 79% were seen once. Input material: PBMCs. These receptor sequences come from a female donor in good health and CMV-seropositive.

The chain combines TRBV30 with TRBJ1-4, with D possibly being TRBD1 (5 bases). V lost 2 bases and J 4 bases, leaving 11 bases between the germline ends. Germline CDR1 reads GTSNPN; CDR2 reads SVGIG (reference sequence). The CDR3 covers 14 residues. The CDR3 here is CAWSPDSVNEKLFF. In DNA, the CDR3 is TGTGCCTGGAGTCCCGACAGCGTTAATGAAAAACTGTTTTTT.

The chain carries TRBV19 and TRBJ2-1; 7 bases align to TRBD2. V shed 5 bases, J shed 5 bases, and the junction held 12 bases outside the gene matches. This CDR3 is 16 amino acids long. Germline V CDR1 and CDR2: LNHDA, SQIVND (reference sequence). This chain's CDR3 is CASSPLGGGENNEQFF. The CDR3 nucleotides are TGTGCCAGTAGTCCCCTTGGGGGGGGTGAAAACAATGAGCAGTTCTTC.

This clone has just a few counts. The rearrangement joins TRBV19 to TRBJ1-4, with TRBD1 identical over 7 bases. Germline V gives CDR1 LNHDA, CDR2 SQIVND (reference sequence). The CDR3 sequence is 15 residues long. V was clipped by 3 bases and J by 6 bases; unmatched bases: 7. Written as DNA, the CDR3 is TGTGCCAGTAGTATTCCGAGACAGGGCTATGAAAAACTGTTTTTT. Its protein is CASSIPRQGYEKLFF.

V is TRBV7-6 and J is TRBJ2-1; TRBD2 is a possible D gene (5 bases). The length of the CDR3 is 11 residues. The V gene's germline CDR1 is SGHVS and CDR2 FNYEAQ. The germline V and J ends were trimmed by 5 bases and 10 bases, with 9 bases remaining between them. CDR3: CASSPGLEQFF. The CDR3 coding sequence is TGTGCCAGCAGCCCCGGACTCGAGCAGTTCTTC.

The rearrangement links TRBV2 to TRBJ2-5; TRBD2 matches at 9 bases. V trimming: 8 bases; J trimming: 1 base; junction bases outside the gene matches: 8. There are 15 residues in the CDR3. Germline-derived CDR1 and CDR2 are SNHLY and FYNNEI. The CDR3 sequence is CASGGRRGGQETQYF. In DNA, the CDR3 is TGTGCCAGCGGGGGGAGGCGGGGGGGCCAAGAGACCCAGTACTTC. The full variable domain, rest sourced from reference TRBV2 and TRBJ2-5, is EPEVTQTPSHQVTQMGQEVILRCVPISNHLYFYWYRQILGQKVEFLVSFYNNEISEKSEIFDDQFSVERPDGSNFTLKIRSTKLEDSAMYFCASGGRRGGQETQYFGPGTRLLVL.